This T cell receptor beta chain was captured in a study of cytomegalovirus exposure and HLA in healthy donors. Overall study context: Counted in an early data release were about 80 million unique TCRs from HLA-typed donors. Study-level findings and limits: Within an earlier analysis, most TCR beta V segments proved productive either about 87% or about 30% of the time. HLA restriction was apparent for most CMV-associated TCR beta chains in a later analysis. Three of the chains that were CMV-associated were confirmed in vitro to be specific for CMV antigens.

Worth noting for this clone: Its cognate antigen is unknown.

CDR1 SGDLS and CDR2 YYNGEE come from the germline V gene. Trimming took 2 bases from V and 5 from J, leaving 15 bases between them. This CDR3 spans 15 amino acids. The primer mix had 60 Vbeta and 13 Jbeta primers. Assay: immunoSEQ multiplex PCR; the TCRdb copy retains only in-frame clones and omits some. The sample has approximately 220,000 clones, more than 75% seen once. Material: PBMCs. The chain recombines TRBV9 with TRBJ2-3; a possible D gene is TRBD2 (6 bases). This TCR was recovered from a man aged 40-55 years in good health and CMV-seropositive. The CDR3 reads CASSVEGGHQDTQYF. In DNA, the CDR3 is TGTGCCAGCAGCGTGGAGGGAGGACACCAAGATACGCAGTATTTT.